Below are 17 T cell receptor beta chains sequenced from a single sample in a study of response to subunit inactivated influenza vaccine. TCRdb fed the RT-PCR reads into MiXCR, producing one record per CDR3 protein. The sample contains 490,000 or so distinct CDR3 sequences, under 9% of which appear only once. Sequenced material: PBMCs from blood, taken about 24 months after vaccination. The receptors were gathered from a man aged 50-75 years who received an inactivated influenza vaccine.

This clonotype was seen only a few times. This CDR3 is CSARHSSEETQYF. Here the CDR3 DNA reads TGCAGTGCTAGGCACAGTTCCGAAGAGACCCAGTACTTC. J is TRBJ2-5 and V is TRBV20-1, with no clear D. In germline, CDR1 is DFQATT, CDR2 SNEGSKA (reference sequence). With 3 bases removed from V and 3 bases from J, the gap between germline ends came to 11 bases. The CDR3 length is 13 residues.

A few counts support this clonotype. The chain is built from TRBV5-6 and TRBJ2-5; D ambiguous. The CDR3 contains 15 residues. The V end was cut by 2 bases, the J end by 1 base, with 12 bases between. Germline V gene lookup returns CDR1 SGHDT and CDR2 YYEEEE. The CDR3 protein is CASSLELNFQETQYF. The CDR3 DNA sequence: TGTGCCAGCAGCTTAGAACTAAATTTCCAAGAGACCCAGTACTTC. Looking up the rest from reference TRBV5-6 and TRBJ2-5 gives the full variable domain: DAGVTQSPTHLIKTRGQQVTLRCSPKSGHDTVSWYQQALGQGPQFIFQYYEEEERQRGNFPDRFSGHQFPNYSSELNVNALLLGDSALYLCASSLELNFQETQYFGPGTRLLVL.

For this clonotype: A much larger clone is a single base away; this may be a read error. J is TRBJ2-2 and V is TRBV24-1, with 8 bases identical to TRBD1. The CDR3 has 16 amino acids. The germline gives CDR1 KGHDR, CDR2 SFDVKD. The CDR3 DNA is TGTCCCACCAGTGACCCTGACAGGGGTAACACCGGGGAGCTGTTTTTT. Translating it yields CPTSDPDRGNTGELFF.

This clonotype was seen more than once but under ten times. The V gene is TRBV7-2, the J gene TRBJ2-7; 9 bases match TRBD2. The V gene's germline CDR1 is SGHTA and CDR2 FQGNSA. With 2 bases clipped from V and 0 bases from J, the junction kept 2 bases outside the gene matches. This CDR3 comprises 15 residues. CDR3 bases: TGTGCCAGCAGCTTAACTAGCGGGTACTCCTACGAGCAGTACTTC. It translates to CASSLTSGYSYEQYF.

The sample holds a few counts of this clonotype. The rearrangement uses TRBV18 and TRBJ2-1; 11 bases are a match to TRBD1. The CDR3 totals 17 residues. Germline-derived CDR1 and CDR2 are KGHSH and LQKENI. The J segment lost 7 bases and the V segment lost 6 bases, leaving 14 bases of the junction unmatched. The CDR3: CASSPRNQDRGRNEQFF. The CDR3 DNA reads as TGTGCCAGCTCCCCGCGCAACCAGGACAGGGGGCGTAATGAGCAGTTCTTC. Full variable domain (rest looked up from reference TRBV18 and TRBJ2-1): NAGVMQNPRHLVRRRGQEARLRCSPMKGHSHVYWYRQLPEEGLKFMVYLQKENIIDESGMPKERFSAEFPKEGPSILRIQQVVRGDSAAYFCASSPRNQDRGRNEQFFGPGTRLTVL.

Only a few counts were recorded for this clonotype. This chain uses TRBV20-1 with TRBJ2-5; no clear D gene. V was pared by 0 bases and J by 2 bases, with 13 bases between. The CDR3 runs to 15 residues. The germline V gene has CDR1 DFQATT and CDR2 SNEGSKA (reference sequence). In DNA, the CDR3 is TGCAGTGCTAGAGATTTGGGAAAAGGGCAAGAGACCCAGTACTTC. Amino acid sequence: CSARDLGKGQETQYF.

Concerning this clonotype: A much bigger clone sits one base away, suggesting this may be a read error. V is TRBV12-3 or TRBV12-4 and J is TRBJ2-6; perhaps TRBD1 as D (5 bases). The CDR3 runs 15 residues. V was cut by 6 bases and J by 2 bases, with 11 bases left in between. CDR3 residues: CASSKQATGANVLTF. The CDR3 DNA follows: TGTGCCAGCAGCAAACAGGCTACTGGGGCCAACGTCCTGACTTTC.

In this sample, this clonotype turned up many times. The V gene is TRBV11-3, the J gene TRBJ2-1; D is possibly TRBD1 or TRBD2 (6 bases each). Trimming cost V 5 bases and J 9 bases, with 14 bases left between them. The CDR3 extends over 13 amino acids. Germline CDR1 is SGHNT and CDR2 is YENEEA. CDR3 sequence reads: CASSHVRGREQFF. The CDR3 DNA is TGTGCCAGCAGCCATGTCCGGGGGCGTGAGCAGTTCTTC.

The rearrangement links TRBV12-3 or TRBV12-4 to TRBJ1-1; D gene uncertain. The CDR3 extends over 14 amino acids. Trimming removed 2 bases from V and 1 base from J, with 8 bases in between. CDR3 region: CASSLSSTNTEAFF. CDR3 nucleotides: TGTGCCAGCAGTTTAAGTTCAACGAACACTGAAGCTTTCTTT.

This chain uses TRBV12-3 or TRBV12-4 with TRBJ2-1; 10 bases fit TRBD2. The CDR3 consists of 16 residues. J gave up 7 bases and V 6 bases, and 12 bases lay outside the gene matches. This chain's CDR3 is CASSHRLAGVINEQFF. The DNA for the CDR3 is TGTGCCAGCAGCCACCGTCTAGCGGGAGTTATAAATGAGCAGTTCTTC.

This clonotype was counted only a few times. This sequence joins TRBV2 and TRBJ2-5, with D tentatively TRBD2 (6 bases). V was shortened by 8 bases and J by 0 bases, with 13 bases between the two germline ends. The CDR3 extends over 14 amino acids. The germline V gene has CDR1 SNHLY and CDR2 FYNNEI. The CDR3 nucleotides are TGTGCCAGCGGAGGGACGGTGGACCAAGAGACCCAGTACTTC. It encodes CASGGTVDQETQYF.

This clonotype turned up a few times. The V and J genes are TRBV10-3 and TRBJ1-5; TRBD1 might be the D (5 bases). The CDR3 is 16 residues long. From germline, CDR1 is ENHRY and CDR2 SYGVKD. V was pared by 2 bases and J by 5 bases, with 16 bases between. CDR3 loop: CAISETPRVSDQPQHF. As DNA, the CDR3 is TGTGCCATCAGTGAGACCCCCAGGGTGAGCGATCAGCCCCAGCATTTT.

This clonotype was found a few times. This sequence joins TRBV4-3 and TRBJ1-2; TRBD1 agrees at 8 bases. Germline V lookup: CDR1 LGHNA, CDR2 YSLEER. This CDR3 spans 15 amino acids. Losses at the gene ends were 0 bases for V and 3 bases for J; bases not matched to a gene: 3. The CDR3 DNA is TGCGCCAGCAGCCAAGACGGACAGGGCTACTATGGCTACACCTTC. Its translation: CASSQDGQGYYGYTF.

J is TRBJ1-1 and V is TRBV7-2; D unresolved. CDR3 length: 14 amino acids. Germline V lookup: CDR1 SGHTA, CDR2 FQGNSA. Trimming cost V 1 base and J 4 bases, with 10 bases left between them. Here the CDR3 DNA reads TGTGCCAGCAGCTTAGGAGAGATTGGCACTGAAGCTTTCTTT. It specifies CASSLGEIGTEAFF.

Ten or more counts support this clonotype. The V and J genes are TRBV7-2 and TRBJ2-7, with no clear D. Germline CDR1 SGHTA, CDR2 FQGNSA. CDR3 length: 15 residues. Deletions cut 1 base from V and 4 bases from J, with 14 bases between. The CDR3 DNA follows: TGTGCCAGCAGCTTAGTGCCAGGCCGTGATTACGAGCAGTACTTC. This encodes CASSLVPGRDYEQYF.

The chain has TRBV29-1 and TRBJ2-7; D is possibly TRBD2 (6 bases). V was pared by 4 bases and J by 0 bases, with 10 bases between. CDR1 is SQVTM and CDR2 is ANQGSEA in the germline V gene. The CDR3 is 13 amino acids. CDR3 region: CSVGRGISYEQYF. As DNA, the CDR3 is TGCAGCGTTGGCCGGGGGATCTCCTACGAGCAGTACTTC.

This clonotype was counted ten times or more. The V call is TRBV6-2 or TRBV6-3, the J call TRBJ2-2; TRBD1 agrees at 7 bases. CDR1 is MNHEY and CDR2 is SVGEGT in the germline V gene. This CDR3 spans 16 amino acids. With 7 bases clipped from V and 0 bases from J, the junction kept 8 bases outside the gene matches. This CDR3 is CASTLSGTANTGELFF. Written as DNA, the CDR3 is TGTGCCAGCACCTTGTCCGGGACAGCGAACACCGGGGAGCTGTTTTTT.